Below, 27 T cell receptor beta chains from the same sample are listed, as sequenced in a study of monozygotic twins with inflammatory bowel disease. TCRdb reprocessed the 5' RACE reads; each CDR3 protein has one entry and no DNA is given. The sample totals roughly 170,000 distinct CDR3 sequences; its top ten clones hold less than 7.5%. Sequenced input: blood. All receptors come from a human donor with ulcerative colitis or Crohn's disease, or a healthy co-twin of an affected twin (not recorded which).

The CDR3 is CAWSGGGAQPQHF. This chain uses TRBV30 with TRBJ1-5; with no DNA, the TCRdb D assignment of TRBD1 cannot be verified. Germline V CDR1 and CDR2: GTSNPN, SVGIG (reference sequence). The CDR3 is made up of 13 amino acids.

This chain connects TRBV24-1 to TRBJ2-5; TCRdb designates TRBD2, a call that cannot be tested without DNA. From germline, CDR1 is KGHDR and CDR2 SFDVKD. This CDR3 has 16 residues. The CDR3 protein is CATSDPGTSGQETQYF.

V gene TRBV7-2 combines with J gene TRBJ1-6; the TRBD1 assignment by TCRdb is unverifiable without DNA. The CDR3 has 15 amino acids. Germline values: CDR1 SGHTA, CDR2 FQGNSA. CDR3 sequence: CASSLADQGNSPLHF.

The chain recombines TRBV9 with TRBJ1-1; the TCRdb D gene call, TRBD1, has no DNA to confirm it. CDR3 length equals 16 residues. Per germline, CDR1 SGDLS and CDR2 YYNGEE. The CDR3 is CASSVVGQRMNTEAFF.

This chain links TRBV5-1 with TRBJ1-1. This CDR3 is built from 13 residues. Germline V gene sequence: CDR1 SGHRS, CDR2 YFSETQ. The CDR3 region is CASSSLANTEAFF.

This rearrangement joins TRBV27 to TRBJ2-7; TCRdb reports TRBD1, a call that lacks DNA to check it against. Germline V CDR1 and CDR2: MNHEY, SMNVEV (reference sequence). The CDR3 totals 13 residues. CDR3 in amino acids: CASSLGRGSEQYF.

The chain couples TRBV28 to TRBJ1-5; TCRdb outputs TRBD1, but without DNA this stays unchecked. The CDR3 spans 15 residues. Germline CDR1 reads MDHEN; CDR2 reads SYDVKM. The CDR3 sequence is CASSLRQGGNQPQHF.

This chain uses TRBV5-1 with TRBJ1-1; the D call of TRBD1 rests on TCRdb alone, since no DNA is present to check it. Germline V gives CDR1 SGHRS, CDR2 YFSETQ. The CDR3 is 13 amino acids. CDR3 sequence reads: CASRLQGHTEAFF.

V is TRBV20-1 and J is TRBJ1-3; as DNA is missing, the TRBD1 call by TCRdb cannot be tested. The CDR3 loop spans 13 amino acids. Germline loops: CDR1 DFQATT, CDR2 SNEGSKA (reference sequence). CDR3 in amino acids: CSAEDRYGNTIYF.

The chain is built from TRBV5-4 and TRBJ1-1. CDR1 SGHNT and CDR2 YYREEE come from the germline V gene (reference sequence). This CDR3 has 15 amino acids. CDR3 sequence: CASSERPGLNTEAFF.

J is TRBJ1-2 and V is TRBV5-1; TCRdb picks TRBD1, but there is no DNA to check that call. Germline V gene data show CDR1 as SGHRS and CDR2 as YFSETQ. CDR3 length equals 14 residues. The CDR3 is CASSLGTGIYGYTF.

This chain uses TRBV7-6 with TRBJ2-3; TCRdb indicates TRBD1, and absent DNA this call remains unverified. Germline loops: CDR1 SGHVS, CDR2 FNYEAQ. This CDR3 has 16 amino acids. The CDR3 loop is CASSLLRAGSSDTQYF.

The chain uses TRBV29-1 and TRBJ2-7; as DNA is missing, the TRBD2 call by TCRdb cannot be tested. The CDR3 length is 11 residues. Germline V gives CDR1 SQVTM, CDR2 ANQGSEA. CDR3 in amino acids: CSALRFSEQYF.

The genes are TRBV5-4 and TRBJ2-4. The CDR3 runs to 13 residues. The germline V gene has CDR1 SGHNT and CDR2 YYREEE (reference sequence). The CDR3 loop reads CASSFKGQNIQYF.

The V gene is TRBV7-2, the J gene TRBJ1-5. The germline V gene encodes CDR1 SGHTA and CDR2 FQGNSA. The CDR3 has 14 amino acids. This CDR3 reads CASSLKGRNQPQHF.

The gene calls are TRBV11-1 and TRBJ2-3; TCRdb picks TRBD1, but there is no DNA to check that call. Germline CDR1 is SGHAT and CDR2 is FQDESV (reference sequence). The CDR3 has 19 amino acids. Here the CDR3 reads CASSPFPSLSDPSTDTQYF.

This chain connects TRBV14 to TRBJ2-1. Germline-derived CDR1 and CDR2 are SGHDN and FVKESK. The CDR3 sequence is 13 residues long. This chain's CDR3 is CASSPRSNNEQFF.

The chain couples TRBV14 to TRBJ2-1; TCRdb calls TRBD2, which cannot be checked without DNA. This CDR3 is 15 amino acids long. CDR1 SGHDN and CDR2 FVKESK come from the germline V gene. The CDR3 sequence is CASSQAAGVGGEQFF.

V is TRBV21-1 and J is TRBJ2-3. TRBV21-1 is classified as a pseudogene. The CDR3 covers 12 residues. The CDR3 loop is CASHTAADTQYF.

The V gene is TRBV4-3, the J gene TRBJ2-7; TCRdb indicates TRBD1, and absent DNA this call remains unverified. The CDR3 runs 14 residues. Per the germline V gene, CDR1 is LGHNA and CDR2 is YSLEER. CDR3 protein: CASSHGQGAYEQYF.

V and J are TRBV5-1 and TRBJ2-5; the D call of TRBD1 rests on TCRdb alone, since no DNA is present to check it. Germline-derived CDR1 and CDR2 are SGHRS and YFSETQ. There are 14 residues in the CDR3. Here the CDR3 reads CASRSAPGEETQYF.

The chain uses TRBV30 and TRBJ2-7; TCRdb returns TRBD1, unconfirmable since there is no DNA. The CDR3 has 14 residues. Germline CDR1 reads GTSNPN; CDR2 reads SVGIG (reference sequence). The CDR3 loop reads CAWTDRATGPEQYF. Drawing the rest from reference TRBV30 and TRBJ2-7, the complete variable domain is SQTIHQWPATLVQPVGSPLSLECTVEGTSNPNLYWYRQAAGRGLQLLFYSVGIGQISSEVPQNLSASRPQDRQFILSSKKLLLSDSGFYLCAWTDRATGPEQYFGPGTRLTVT.

The chain links TRBV5-4 to TRBJ1-6; TCRdb proposes TRBD1, but this gene call is untestable without DNA. CDR3 length equals 17 residues. Germline CDR1 reads SGHNT; CDR2 reads YYREEE (reference sequence). The CDR3 region is CASSLEGGQSYNSPLHF.

V and J are TRBV19 and TRBJ1-1; TCRdb's D gene call, TRBD1, goes unchecked for lack of DNA. CDR1 is LNHDA and CDR2 is SQIVND in the germline V gene (reference sequence). The CDR3 loop spans 12 amino acids. The CDR3 is CATTGWSPEAFF.

The V call is TRBV3-1, the J call TRBJ2-3; TCRdb designates TRBD2, a call that cannot be tested without DNA. The CDR3 sequence is 14 residues long. The germline V gene encodes CDR1 LGHDT and CDR2 YNNKEL (reference sequence). This CDR3 reads CASSQEGKRDTQYF.

The CDR3 here is CASSGLAGLYNEQFF. V gene TRBV7-8 combines with J gene TRBJ2-1; without DNA, the TCRdb call of TRBD2 cannot be checked. Germline CDR1 SGHVS, CDR2 FQNEAQ. This CDR3 is built from 15 residues.

CDR3 amino acids: CASSPGGAGAYEQYF. The chain employs TRBV6-2 or TRBV6-3 and TRBJ2-7; TCRdb's D call, TRBD2, is unchecked because there is no DNA. The CDR3 runs 15 residues. CDR1 is MNHEY and CDR2 is SVGEGT in the germline V gene.